Shown below are 20 T cell receptor beta chains from a single sample sequenced in a study of CD8+ T cells in alopecia areata. Treatment denoted: oral pan-JAK inhibitor, 5-10 mg twice daily. Sequencing relied on a cDNA template that was reverse transcribed from extracted RNA. Libraries were prepared by immunoSEQ multiplex PCR; TCRdb keeps only in-frame clonotypes and omits some of them. The table shows around 86,000 clones, with 60% to 80% occurring only once. Sequencing was performed on CD8+ T cells sorted from blood, taken at week 44, from a patient treated with tofacitinib. The source is a human donor with alopecia areata.

The chain is built from TRBV29-1 and TRBJ1-2; 7 nucleotides line up with TRBD1. Germline loops: CDR1 SQVTM, CDR2 ANQGSEA. The CDR3 spans 13 residues. The V and J ends lost 5 bases and 3 bases, in that order; junction bases with no gene match: 6. The CDR3 DNA reads as TGCAGCGTTATGGGAGGACAGGACTATGGCTACACCTTC. Translating gives CSVMGGQDYGYTF.

The chain recombines TRBV6-5 with TRBJ1-5; D gene unclear. The ends were cut back, 5 bases at V and 1 base at J, with 6 bases in the middle. Germline CDR1 and CDR2: MNHEY and SVGAGI. This CDR3 spans 13 amino acids. The CDR3 loop reads CASSRASNQPQHF. CDR3 nucleotide sequence: TGTGCCAGCAGTCGGGCCAGCAATCAGCCCCAGCATTTT.

As DNA, the CDR3 is TGTGCCTGGAGTTCCGGGTCCTACTCCTACGAGCAGTACTTC. Protein product: CAWSSGSYSYEQYF. The genes are TRBV30 and TRBJ2-7; D ambiguous. V dropped 2 bases and J dropped 0 bases, with 11 bases sitting between them. Germline CDR1 GTSNPN, CDR2 SVGIG (reference sequence). CDR3 length: 14 residues.

The gene calls are TRBV11-2 and TRBJ2-7, with D unresolved. CDR1 SGHAT and CDR2 FQNNGV come from the germline V gene. V gave up 0 bases and J gave up 3 bases, with 6 bases separating them. The CDR3 extends over 13 amino acids. The DNA of the CDR3 is TGTGCCAGCAGCTTAGATCCGGGCTACGAGCAGTACTTC. It is translated as CASSLDPGYEQYF. Based on the CDR3 plus reference TRBV11-2 and TRBJ2-7, the full variable domain is EAGVAQSPRYKIIEKRQSVAFWCNPISGHATLYWYQQILGQGPKLLIQFQNNGVVDDSQLPKDRFSAERLKGVDSTLKIQPAKLEDSAVYLCASSLDPGYEQYFGPGTRLTVT.

This sequence joins TRBV7-2 and TRBJ2-2; D not resolved. The CDR3 length is 12 residues. Trimming took off 8 bases at V and 0 bases at J, with 4 bases between the two ends. Germline CDR1 and CDR2: SGHTA and FQGNSA. The CDR3 DNA is TGTGCCAGCCACTCGAACACCGGGGAGCTGTTTTTT. Translated, it gives CASHSNTGELFF. Full variable domain (missing parts from reference TRBV7-2 and TRBJ2-2): GAGVSQSPSNKVTEKGKDVELRCDPISGHTALYWYRQSLGQGLEFLIYFQGNSAPDKSGLPSDRFSAERTGGSVSTLTIQRTQQEDSAVYLCASHSNTGELFFGEGSRLTVL.

The chain links TRBV4-3 to TRBJ2-3, with D perhaps matching TRBD1 (6 bases). V was shortened by 6 bases and J by 0 bases, with 10 bases between the two germline ends. This CDR3 has 14 residues. Germline V gene data show CDR1 as LGHNA and CDR2 as YSLEER. CDR3 in DNA: TGCGCCAGCAGTTACAGGGAGAGCACAGATACGCAGTATTTT. Its protein product is CASSYRESTDTQYF.

The V and J genes are TRBV2 and TRBJ1-1, with D perhaps matching TRBD1 (5 bases). The CDR3 loop spans 18 amino acids. Trimming stripped 0 bases from V and 0 bases from J, with 17 bases between. Looked up from germline, CDR1 is SNHLY and CDR2 is FYNNEI. CDR3 sequence reads: CASSEARGGADLNTEAFF. The CDR3, as DNA: TGTGCCAGCAGTGAAGCGCGGGGTGGGGCAGACTTGAACACTGAAGCTTTCTTT.

The chain has TRBV7-2 and TRBJ2-7; perhaps TRBD2 as D (5 bases). V lost 5 bases and J 0 bases, leaving 8 bases between the germline ends. Germline V gives CDR1 SGHTA, CDR2 FQGNSA. The CDR3 sequence is 13 residues long. The CDR3 reads CASSPTTSYEQYF. In DNA form, the CDR3 reads TGTGCCAGCAGCCCGACTACCTCCTACGAGCAGTACTTC.

The J gene is TRBJ2-5, the V gene TRBV15; tentative D call: TRBD2 (6 bases). Trimming removed 4 bases from V and 5 bases from J, with 8 bases in between. The CDR3 runs 12 residues. In germline, CDR1 is LNHNV, CDR2 YYDKDF (reference sequence). The chain's CDR3 is CATSTGGETQYF. The CDR3 bases are TGTGCCACCAGCACAGGAGGGGAGACCCAGTACTTC.

The gene calls are TRBV7-3 and TRBJ2-3; D not resolved. The germline V gene has CDR1 SGHTA and CDR2 FQGTGA. The CDR3 totals 14 residues. Trimming pared 5 bases from V and 1 base from J, leaving 10 bases between. CDR3 coding DNA: TGTGCCAGCAGCCCTGACTCAGGCACAGATACGCAGTATTTT. As protein: CASSPDSGTDTQYF.

V is TRBV6-6 and J is TRBJ1-2, with 7 bases identical to TRBD1. V dropped 4 bases and J dropped 1; count of bases not matched to a gene: 9. CDR3 length: 16 residues. Germline V gene data show CDR1 as MNHNY and CDR2 as SVGAGI (reference sequence). Here the CDR3 DNA reads TGTGCCAGCAGTTCGGCCGGGACAGAGTATAACTATGGCTACACCTTC. This translates into CASSSAGTEYNYGYTF.

This chain connects TRBV7-2 to TRBJ1-1; 8 nucleotides align to TRBD1. The germline CDR1 and CDR2 sequences are SGHTA and FQGNSA. The J segment lost 0 bases and the V segment lost 5 bases, leaving 5 bases of the junction unmatched. The CDR3 contains 15 residues. CDR3 nucleotide sequence: TGTGCCAGCAGCCCGGGACAGGTGGTGAACACTGAAGCTTTCTTT. This gives the protein CASSPGQVVNTEAFF. The variable domain in full, completed from reference TRBV7-2 and TRBJ1-1, reads GAGVSQSPSNKVTEKGKDVELRCDPISGHTALYWYRQSLGQGLEFLIYFQGNSAPDKSGLPSDRFSAERTGGSVSTLTIQRTQQEDSAVYLCASSPGQVVNTEAFFGQGTRLTVV.

This clone appeared a single time. The J gene is TRBJ1-6, the V gene TRBV6-4; D gene uncertain. The CDR3 has 14 amino acids. Germline-derived CDR1 and CDR2 are MRHNA and SNTAGT. Trimming left V 4 bases short and J 7 bases short, with 11 bases between. CDR3 loop: CASSGGARNSPLHF. CDR3 nucleotides: TGTGCCAGCAGTGGTGGAGCTAGAAATTCACCCCTCCACTTT.

V gene TRBV7-3 combines with J gene TRBJ2-1, with TRBD2 matching over 14 bases. This CDR3 region has 16 residues. J gave up 6 bases and V 4 bases, and 5 bases lay outside the gene matches. Germline loops: CDR1 SGHTA, CDR2 FQGTGA. CDR3 bases: TGTGCCAGCAGCTCCCGGACTAGCGGGGGGTCCAATGAGCAGTTCTTC. As protein: CASSSRTSGGSNEQFF.

This sequence joins TRBV9 and TRBJ2-1; no clear D gene. V dropped 2 bases and J dropped 6 bases, with 18 bases sitting between them. Germline CDR1 reads SGDLS; CDR2 reads YYNGEE. The CDR3 extends over 16 amino acids. In DNA form, the CDR3 reads TGTGCCAGCAGCGTGCCGTCAAGGTCATCGGTCAATGAGCAGTTCTTC. This gives the protein CASSVPSRSSVNEQFF.

V is TRBV5-6 and J is TRBJ2-7; D is unresolved. The CDR3 sequence is 13 residues long. Between the trimmed V and J ends, which lost 0 bases and 3 bases, there was a span of 7 bases. Germline assignment: CDR1 SGHDT and CDR2 YYEEEE. The CDR3 region is CASSLGRNYEQYF. Written as DNA, the CDR3 is TGTGCCAGCAGCTTGGGACGCAACTACGAGCAGTACTTC.

The chain combines TRBV7-9 with TRBJ2-5; D unresolved. Germline CDR1 reads SEHNR; CDR2 reads FQNEAQ (reference sequence). V was trimmed by 9 bases and J by 2 bases, leaving 7 bases between them. CDR3 length equals 11 residues. DNA for the CDR3: TGTGCCAGTCGAATACAAGAGACCCAGTACTTC. As protein: CASRIQETQYF. The complete variable domain, with remaining parts taken from reference TRBV7-9 and TRBJ2-5, reads DTGVSQNPRHKITKRGQNVTFRCDPISEHNRLYWYRQTLGQGPEFLTYFQNEAQLEKSRLLSDRFSAERPKGSFSTLEIQRTEQGDSAMYLCASRIQETQYFGPGTRLLVL.

The CDR3 is CAWSVYPGQIIMNTEAFF. The CDR3 nucleotides read TGTGCCTGGAGTGTATACCCGGGACAGATAATTATGAACACTGAAGCTTTCTTT. The rearrangement links TRBV30 to TRBJ1-1; 7 nucleotides agree with TRBD1. In germline, CDR1 is GTSNPN, CDR2 SVGIG (reference sequence). The CDR3 extends over 18 amino acids. The V and J ends lost 0 bases and 0 bases, in that order; junction bases with no gene match: 13.

This chain connects TRBV19 to TRBJ1-1; D not resolved. Deletions cut 0 bases from V and 5 bases from J, with 4 bases between. CDR3 length equals 12 residues. Germline V gene lookup returns CDR1 LNHDA and CDR2 SQIVND (reference sequence). The CDR3 sequence: CASSIEGTEAFF. The CDR3 DNA is TGTGCCAGTAGTATAGAGGGGACTGAAGCTTTCTTT.

The rearrangement links TRBV6-6 to TRBJ2-5; no clear D gene. The length of the CDR3 is 15 residues. Germline-derived CDR1 and CDR2 are MNHNY and SVGAGI (reference sequence). V gave up 2 bases and J gave up 6 bases, with 16 bases separating them. The CDR3 sequence is CASSYEVTDLKTQYF. The CDR3 DNA reads as TGTGCCAGCAGTTACGAAGTGACGGATCTCAAGACCCAGTACTTC.